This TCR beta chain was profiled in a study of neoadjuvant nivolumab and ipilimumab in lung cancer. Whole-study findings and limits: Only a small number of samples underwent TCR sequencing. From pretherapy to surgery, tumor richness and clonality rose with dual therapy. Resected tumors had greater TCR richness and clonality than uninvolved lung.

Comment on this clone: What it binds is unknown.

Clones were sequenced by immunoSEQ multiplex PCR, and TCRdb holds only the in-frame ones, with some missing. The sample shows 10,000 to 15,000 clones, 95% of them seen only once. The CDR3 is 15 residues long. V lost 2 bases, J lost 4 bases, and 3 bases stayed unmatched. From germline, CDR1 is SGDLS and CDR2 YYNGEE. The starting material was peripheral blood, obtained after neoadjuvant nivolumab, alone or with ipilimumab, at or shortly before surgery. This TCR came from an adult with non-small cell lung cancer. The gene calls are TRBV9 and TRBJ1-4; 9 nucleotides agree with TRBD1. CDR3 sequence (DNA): TGTGCCAGCAGCGTCGACAGGGGGATTAATGAAAAACTGTTTTTT. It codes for CASSVDRGINEKLFF.